These 24 T cell receptor beta chains originate from one sample sequenced in a study of shared clonotypes between healthy human individuals. Sequencing used immunoSEQ multiplex PCR; TCRdb keeps in-frame clones, though not all of them. The sample lists about 1,900,000 clones, about 95% seen once, with approximately 1.2% in the top ten. CD8 cells classed as naive were CD45RO-negative and positively selected for CCR7, excluding terminally differentiated effector memory CD45RA+ cells. Sequencing was done on a sample of naive CD8+ T cells sorted from blood. The receptors were sampled from a man younger than 35 in good health.

The V and J genes are TRBV6-1 and TRBJ2-2; 10 bases are a match to TRBD2. Germline V gene lookup returns CDR1 MNHNS and CDR2 SASEGT. The CDR3 sequence is 16 residues long. V lost 2 bases and J lost 3; bases outside the gene matches: 3. The CDR3 DNA reads TGTGCCAGCAGTGAACTAGCGGGAGTAGACACCGGGGAGCTGTTTTTT. Protein product: CASSELAGVDTGELFF.

A single count supports this clone. This chain joins TRBV2 and TRBJ1-5; D uncertain. V dropped 0 bases and J dropped 6 bases, with 3 bases sitting between them. The germline V gene has CDR1 SNHLY and CDR2 FYNNEI. This CDR3 region has 12 residues. The CDR3 protein is CASSEAPQPQHF. CDR3 nucleotide sequence: TGTGCCAGCAGTGAAGCCCCTCAGCCCCAGCATTTT.

The chain couples TRBV5-6 to TRBJ2-5; TRBD1 matches at 11 bases. The last part of the DNA fits TRBJ2-7 better; the J call may be wrong. This CDR3 region has 15 residues. In germline, CDR1 is SGHDT, CDR2 YYEEEE. CDR3 residues: CASSLGTGGTYEQYF. The CDR3 nucleotides are TGTGCCAGCAGCCTAGGGACAGGGGGGACCTACGAGCAGTACTTC.

The chain recombines TRBV6-5 with TRBJ2-5; D gene uncertain. The CDR3 covers 14 residues. Germline CDR1 MNHEY, CDR2 SVGAGI. The ends were cut back, 0 bases at V and 5 bases at J, with 10 bases in the middle. The CDR3 sequence is CASSYSVTHETQYF. The CDR3 bases are TGTGCCAGCAGTTACTCGGTCACTCACGAGACCCAGTACTTC.

The chain recombines TRBV7-2 with TRBJ2-7; TRBD2 matches 14 bases. Germline CDR1 SGHTA, CDR2 FQGNSA. The CDR3 extends over 18 amino acids. With 4 bases clipped from V and 2 bases from J, the junction kept 10 bases outside the gene matches. The CDR3 nucleotides are TGTGCCAGCAGCTCGGGACTAGCGGGAGATAGGCTCACCTACGAGCAGTACTTC. This encodes CASSSGLAGDRLTYEQYF. The whole variable domain, filled in from reference TRBV7-2 and TRBJ2-7, reads GAGVSQSPSNKVTEKGKDVELRCDPISGHTALYWYRQSLGQGLEFLIYFQGNSAPDKSGLPSDRFSAERTGGSVSTLTIQRTQQEDSAVYLCASSSGLAGDRLTYEQYFGPGTRLTVT.

Concerning this clone: Other DNA variants within this sample encode the same CDR3. This rearrangement joins TRBV19 to TRBJ2-7, with unresolved D. The ends were cut back, 5 bases at V and 0 bases at J, with 8 bases in the middle. CDR1 and CDR2 (germline): LNHDA, SQIVND (reference sequence). The CDR3 loop spans 13 amino acids. CDR3 bases: TGTGCCAGTAGTTTCGGGCCCTCCTACGAGCAGTACTTC. Protein product: CASSFGPSYEQYF.

A word on this clone: Sequence at one end of the junction differs from germline and may be a read error. This chain connects TRBV5-1 to TRBJ2-3; no firm D call. Germline V gene sequence: CDR1 SGHRS, CDR2 YFSETQ. This CDR3 is built from 16 residues. The CDR3 coding sequence is TGCGCCAGCAGCCCTGGCCCATCCTATAGCACGGATACGCAGTATTTT. This encodes CASSPGPSYSTDTQYF.

This clone appeared a few times. This same CDR3 is encoded by further DNA sequences in the sample. This sequence joins TRBV7-9 and TRBJ2-7; no clear D gene. The CDR3 is 13 amino acids. V lost 2 bases, J lost 0 bases, and 5 bases lay in between. Germline V CDR1 and CDR2: SEHNR, FQNEAQ (reference sequence). In DNA form, the CDR3 reads TGTGCCAGCAGCTTACAGAGCTCCTACGAGCAGTACTTC. Its translation is CASSLQSSYEQYF.

The chain links TRBV6-5 to TRBJ2-7, with TRBD1 matching 7 bases. The CDR3 is 14 residues long. The V gene's germline CDR1 is MNHEY and CDR2 SVGAGI. After removal of 2 bases from V and 5 bases from J, the junction contained 6 bases not matched to a gene. CDR3 protein: CASSYGTVLDEQYF. In nucleotides, the CDR3 is TGTGCCAGCAGTTACGGGACAGTTTTGGACGAGCAGTACTTC.

With respect to this clone: Other DNA sequences in this specimen translate into the identical CDR3. The chain has TRBV6-5 and TRBJ2-5; 7 nucleotides align to TRBD1. Germline values: CDR1 MNHEY, CDR2 SVGAGI. V lost 5 bases and J lost 1; bases outside the gene matches: 1. The CDR3 is 13 amino acids. For the CDR3, the DNA is TGTGCCAGCAGTCGGACAGGCCAAGAGACCCAGTACTTC. As protein: CASSRTGQETQYF.

As to this clone: Other DNA sequences in the sample encode the same CDR3. The CDR3 region is CAWSRDEQYF. CDR3 DNA: TGTGCCTGGAGTCGAGACGAGCAGTACTTC. V gene TRBV30 combines with J gene TRBJ2-7; D is undetermined. The V end was cut by 2 bases, the J end by 5 bases, with 4 bases between. The CDR3 totals 10 residues. Germline V CDR1 and CDR2: GTSNPN, SVGIG (reference sequence).

Comments on this clone: This same CDR3 is encoded by further DNA sequences in the sample. The chain combines TRBV5-6 with TRBJ2-2; TRBD2 matches 8 bases. With 1 base clipped from V and 1 base from J, the junction kept 3 bases outside the gene matches. CDR3 length equals 16 residues. Germline values: CDR1 SGHDT, CDR2 YYEEEE. The CDR3 bases are TGTGCCAGCAGCTTGTACCTAGCGGGGAACACCGGGGAGCTGTTTTTT. Its translation is CASSLYLAGNTGELFF.

This clone was seen once. The chain couples TRBV9 to TRBJ2-7; TRBD1 matches at 8 bases. With V trimmed by 0 bases and J by 4 bases, 21 bases remained unmatched. This CDR3 region has 20 residues. Germline CDR1 reads SGDLS; CDR2 reads YYNGEE. CDR3 DNA sequence: TGTGCCAGCAGCGTAGAGGGGGGCCCTAACCCGGGACAGGCGGCATACGAGCAGTACTTC. Its translation is CASSVEGGPNPGQAAYEQYF.

The sample holds one count of this clone. V is TRBV19 and J is TRBJ1-6; 7 bases align to TRBD1. V lost 7 bases, J lost 7 bases, and 10 bases stayed unmatched. Germline V gives CDR1 LNHDA, CDR2 SQIVND (reference sequence). This CDR3 is 15 amino acids long. CDR3 nucleotides: TGTGCCAGTAACCCCGACAGGGAGGGAAATTCACCCCTCCACTTT. As protein: CASNPDREGNSPLHF.

V and J are TRBV7-9 and TRBJ2-7; D is ambiguous. V was pared by 3 bases and J by 6 bases, with 9 bases between. The length of the CDR3 is 12 residues. Germline CDR1 SEHNR, CDR2 FQNEAQ (reference sequence). Written as DNA, the CDR3 is TGTGCCAGCAGCTTCAGCCCGACCGAGCAGTACTTC. Translation gives CASSFSPTEQYF.

This CDR3 reads CASSDTGPRGEQFF. The CDR3, as DNA: TGTGCCAGCAGTGATACCGGGCCCCGAGGGGAGCAGTTCTTC. V usage is TRBV6-1 and J usage is TRBJ2-1, with D maybe TRBD2 (5 bases). V lost 3 bases and J 10 bases, leaving 16 bases between the germline ends. Germline loops: CDR1 MNHNS, CDR2 SASEGT. The CDR3 contains 14 residues.

In nucleotides, the CDR3 is TGCGCCAGCAGCTTGAATCCGGCAGACTACGAGCAGTACTTC. This codes for CASSLNPADYEQYF. This sequence joins TRBV5-1 and TRBJ2-7; no reliable D call. The length of the CDR3 is 14 residues. V was cut by 1 base and J by 3 bases, with 11 bases left in between. CDR1 is SGHRS, CDR2 YFSETQ, per germline. Using reference TRBV5-1 and TRBJ2-7 for the parts outside the CDR3, the full variable domain is KAGVTQTPRYLIKTRGQQVTLSCSPISGHRSVSWYQQTPGQGLQFLFEYFSETQRNKGNFPGRFSGRQFSNSRSEMNVSTLELGDSALYLCASSLNPADYEQYFGPGTRLTVT.

This CDR3 is CASSLNGLGIGGEQFF. CDR3 DNA: TGTGCCAGCAGTTTAAACGGACTGGGTATAGGCGGTGAGCAGTTCTTC. The rearrangement joins TRBV27 to TRBJ2-1; TRBD2 is a possible D gene (5 bases). The CDR3 length is 16 residues. Germline CDR1 is MNHEY and CDR2 is SMNVEV (reference sequence). The V gene lost 2 bases and the J gene lost 9 bases, with 20 bases spanning the gap.

This sequence joins TRBV7-2 and TRBJ2-3; the D is unclear. Germline CDR1 SGHTA, CDR2 FQGNSA. V gave up 4 bases and J gave up 0 bases, with 14 bases separating them. The CDR3 runs 16 residues. Here the CDR3 DNA reads TGTGCCAGCAGCTCGGTGGTTAGAGCTAGCACAGATACGCAGTATTTT. It yields the protein CASSSVVRASTDTQYF.

The V call is TRBV6-1, the J call TRBJ2-2, with 7 positions matching TRBD2. Germline lookup yields CDR1 MNHNS and CDR2 SASEGT. The V segment lost 6 bases and the J segment 4 bases; nucleotides outside the gene matches: 14. This CDR3 is built from 17 residues. This chain's CDR3 is CASSESPAGTGTGELFF. CDR3 DNA: TGTGCCAGCAGCGAATCCCCAGCGGGAACGGGCACCGGGGAGCTGTTTTTT.

This chain connects TRBV7-6 to TRBJ1-2; 7 positions match TRBD1. In germline, CDR1 is SGHVS, CDR2 FNYEAQ. V was pared by 5 bases and J by 3 bases, with 0 bases of the junction left unmatched. This CDR3 is 12 amino acids long. CDR3 amino acids: CASSTGDYGYTF. CDR3 in DNA: TGTGCCAGCAGCACAGGGGACTATGGCTACACCTTC.

This rearrangement joins TRBV19 to TRBJ2-2; D tentatively reads TRBD1 or TRBD2 (5 bases each). Germline V CDR1 and CDR2: LNHDA, SQIVND (reference sequence). The CDR3 is 15 residues long. Trimming removed 6 bases from V and 5 bases from J, with 16 bases in between. DNA of the CDR3: TGTGCCAGTAGCGAGGGGATGGGTACAACCGGGGAGCTGTTTTTT. Encoded protein: CASSEGMGTTGELFF.

This clone appeared once. The same CDR3 can be traced to other DNA sequences in this sample. The chain combines TRBV5-1 with TRBJ2-7; no reliable D call. This CDR3 is built from 13 residues. The V end lost 3 bases, the J end lost 4 bases, and 11 bases lay between the germline ends. Germline values: CDR1 SGHRS, CDR2 YFSETQ. Here the CDR3 reads CASSWGPNYEQYF. CDR3 DNA sequence: TGCGCCAGCAGCTGGGGTCCGAATTACGAGCAGTACTTC.

In regard to this clone: Distinct nucleotide sequences in the sample also encode this CDR3. V usage is TRBV9 and J usage is TRBJ2-5; D is unclear. The CDR3 consists of 13 residues. Trimming took off 0 bases at V and 5 bases at J, with 8 bases between the two ends. Germline V gene sequence: CDR1 SGDLS, CDR2 YYNGEE. The CDR3 protein is CASSVGTGETQYF. CDR3 DNA sequence: TGTGCCAGCAGCGTAGGAACGGGTGAGACCCAGTACTTC.